These 5 T cell receptor beta chains came from one sample sequenced in a study of blood T cell repertoires in COVID-19. Produced via immunoSEQ multiplex PCR; TCRdb's table is partial and in-frame only. The sample has about 84,000 clones; 70% to 75% are singletons. Sequenced: peripheral blood. The origin of the receptors is a man aged 50 to 59 with active or convalescent COVID-19.

As regards this clone: One junction end disagrees with the germline gene, perhaps due to a read error. This chain links TRBV13 with TRBJ2-4; 7 bases map to TRBD1. The CDR3 has 14 residues. In germline, CDR1 is PRHDT, CDR2 FYEKMQ (reference sequence). Written as DNA, the CDR3 is TGTGCCAGCACCTTACAGGGGGCCAAAAACATTCAGTACTTC. This codes for CASTLQGAKNIQYF.

The rearrangement links TRBV3-1 (or the pseudogene TRBV3-2) to TRBJ2-5; perhaps TRBD2 as D (7 bases). Germline loops: CDR1 LGHDT, CDR2 YNNKEL (reference sequence). The CDR3 covers 14 residues. V dropped 4 bases and J dropped 5 bases, with 14 bases sitting between them. This CDR3 reads CASSPGPGGETQYF. The CDR3 DNA reads as TGTGCCAGCAGCCCTGGGCCGGGGGGCGAGACCCAGTACTTC.

The rearrangement joins TRBV4-1 to TRBJ1-6; no clear D gene. Germline CDR1 is MGHRA and CDR2 is YSYEKL. This CDR3 region has 15 residues. V was shortened by 2 bases and J by 5 bases, with 10 bases between the two germline ends. The CDR3 nucleotides read TGCGCCAGCAGCCAACCGTTTGAGGATAATTCACCCCTCCACTTT. Residues: CASSQPFEDNSPLHF.

The chain joins TRBV24-1 to TRBJ2-3; a weak D match, TRBD2 (7 bases). In germline, CDR1 is KGHDR, CDR2 SFDVKD. V was clipped by 2 bases and J by 1 base, with 24 bases between them. The CDR3 consists of 20 residues. CDR3 in DNA: TGTGCCACCAGTGATTCTTTAGGGGGGGTTTGGGGTATCGGCACAGATACGCAGTATTTT. Its translation: CATSDSLGGVWGIGTDTQYF.

The chain links TRBV7-3 to TRBJ1-2; weak D call: TRBD1 (6 bases). The ends were cut back, 5 bases at V and 2 bases at J, with 21 bases in the middle. Germline CDR1 SGHTA, CDR2 FQGTGA. The CDR3 is 17 residues long. The CDR3 sequence: CASSLNPPGESNYGYTF. As DNA, the CDR3 is TGTGCCAGCAGCCTTAACCCTCCAGGGGAATCAAACTATGGCTACACCTTC.